The entry that follows covers one TCR beta chain sequence. Measured with immunoSEQ multiplex PCR; TCRdb has only the in-frame clones, and not every one. This table has under 40,000 clones, over 80% appearing once. The data stem from a study of blood T cell repertoires in COVID-19. The CDR3 length is 11 residues. The germline gives CDR1 GTSNPN, CDR2 SVGIG (reference sequence). V lost 5 bases and J 7 bases, leaving 11 bases between the germline ends. The sequenced sample was peripheral blood. This sequence joins TRBV30 and TRBJ1-1, with D unresolved. The origin of this receptor is a man aged 80 or over with active COVID-19. The CDR3 nucleotides read TGTGCCTGGGGGAGAGCATTTGAAGCTTTCTTT. It encodes CAWGRAFEAFF.